Listed below are T cell receptor beta chains from one sample, sequenced in a study of blood T cell repertoires in COVID-19. TCRdb keeps only in-frame clones here, not all; method: immunoSEQ multiplex PCR. This table holds some 240,000 clones, 84% found once. Source material: PBMCs or T cells enriched from blood (not recorded which). The receptor set was obtained from a man in his fifties or sixties who had recovered from COVID-19. Each CDR3 is given with its conserved first and last residue. A D gene is named only where the DNA matches it firmly. Rows give clone size only sometimes, using once, few, many, or a class for an expanded clone.

v_gene: TRBV19
d_gene: .
abundance: .
len: 14
j_gene: TRBJ2-5
CDR3nt: TGTGCCAGTAGTACCCAGGGTTCCCAAGAGACCCAGTACTTC
CDR3aa: CASSTQGSQETQYF

v_gene: TRBV5-1
d_gene: .
abundance: .
len: 16
j_gene: TRBJ1-2
CDR3nt: TGCGCCAGCAGCTCGTTCCCAGACAGCGTTAACTATGGCTACACCTTC
CDR3aa: CASSSFPDSVNYGYTF

v_gene: TRBV9
d_gene: .
abundance: .
len: 15
j_gene: TRBJ2-1
CDR3nt: TGTGCCAGCAGCGTAAGCGGGCCTCCCTACAATGAGCAGTTCTTC
CDR3aa: CASSVSGPPYNEQFF

v_gene: TRBV19
d_gene: .
abundance: .
len: 15
j_gene: TRBJ2-1
CDR3nt: TGTGCCAGTAGTATAACTTGGGACTCAGACAATGAGCAGTTCTTC
CDR3aa: CASSITWDSDNEQFF

v_gene: TRBV11-1
d_gene: TRBD1
abundance: few
len: 15
j_gene: TRBJ1-1
CDR3nt: TGTGCCAGCAGCACCCGGGACAGGGGGTTCACTGAAGCTTTCTTT
CDR3aa: CASSTRDRGFTEAFF

v_gene: TRBV12-3/TRBV12-4
d_gene: .
abundance: .
len: 12
j_gene: TRBJ1-1
CDR3nt: TGTGCCAGCAGCCGAGCGGAGGCTGAAGCTTTCTTT
CDR3aa: CASSRAEAEAFF

v_gene: TRBV6-1
d_gene: TRBD1
abundance: .
len: 15
j_gene: TRBJ1-5
CDR3nt: TGTGCCAGCAGTGATAACAGGGGTGCTATTCAGCCCCAGCATTTT
CDR3aa: CASSDNRGAIQPQHF

v_gene: TRBV11-3
d_gene: .
abundance: .
len: 13
j_gene: TRBJ2-5
CDR3nt: TGTGCCAGCAGCCCCAGGGACCAAGAGACCCAGTACTTC
CDR3aa: CASSPRDQETQYF

v_gene: TRBV28
d_gene: .
abundance: once
len: 15
j_gene: TRBJ2-7
CDR3nt: TGTGCCAGCAGTTTATACCCCCGGCAGGGCTACGAGCAGTACTTC
CDR3aa: CASSLYPRQGYEQYF

v_gene: TRBV25-1
d_gene: .
abundance: .
len: 12
j_gene: TRBJ1-1
CDR3nt: TGTGCCAGTCGCAGGGGGAACACTGAAGCTTTCTTT
CDR3aa: CASRRGNTEAFF

v_gene: TRBV7-6
d_gene: TRBD1
abundance: .
len: 13
j_gene: TRBJ1-1
CDR3nt: TGTGCCAGCAGCGCGACAGGGGGCACTGAAGCTTTCTTT
CDR3aa: CASSATGGTEAFF

v_gene: TRBV4-1
d_gene: TRBD1
abundance: .
len: 17
j_gene: TRBJ2-5
CDR3nt: TGCGCCAGCAGCCAGATTACCGGGACAGGGGAGCGAGAGACCCAGTACTTC
CDR3aa: CASSQITGTGERETQYF

v_gene: TRBV5-5
d_gene: .
abundance: .
len: 16
j_gene: TRBJ2-2
CDR3nt: TGTGCCAGCAGCTTTCTAGGACAGAGAGTCACCGGGGAGCTGTTTTTT
CDR3aa: CASSFLGQRVTGELFF

v_gene: TRBV5-4
d_gene: TRBD2
abundance: .
len: 16
j_gene: TRBJ2-2
CDR3nt: TGTGCCAGCAGCTTGGGGGGACTAGCGGGAACCGGGGAGCTGTTTTTT
CDR3aa: CASSLGGLAGTGELFF

v_gene: TRBV6-5
d_gene: TRBD1
abundance: .
len: 15
j_gene: TRBJ2-7
CDR3nt: TGTGCCAGCAGTTACTCGAGGGACAGGGCCTACGAGCAGTACTTC
CDR3aa: CASSYSRDRAYEQYF

v_gene: TRBV19
d_gene: .
abundance: many
len: 14
j_gene: TRBJ2-7
CDR3nt: TGTGCCAGTAGTTCCCACAGTGTACCCTACGAGCAGTACTTC
CDR3aa: CASSSHSVPYEQYF

v_gene: TRBV9
d_gene: .
abundance: .
len: 13
j_gene: TRBJ2-1
CDR3nt: TGTGCCAGCAGCGTAGGACCTAGCCAGGTGCAGTTCTTC
CDR3aa: CASSVGPSQVQFF

v_gene: TRBV5-6
d_gene: .
abundance: .
len: 15
j_gene: TRBJ2-3
CDR3nt: TGTGCCAGCAGCCCCACTTCTTACCCCACAGATACGCAGTATTTT
CDR3aa: CASSPTSYPTDTQYF

v_gene: TRBV19
d_gene: TRBD1
abundance: .
len: 13
j_gene: TRBJ2-5
CDR3nt: TGTGCCAGTAGTATGGACAGGGGAAAGACCCAGTACTTC
CDR3aa: CASSMDRGKTQYF

v_gene: TRBV28
d_gene: .
abundance: .
len: 15
j_gene: TRBJ2-7
CDR3nt: TGTGCCAGCAGCGTGGCGGCGGGGATAACCTACGAGCAGTACTTC
CDR3aa: CASSVAAGITYEQYF

v_gene: TRBV5-6
d_gene: .
abundance: once
len: 16
j_gene: TRBJ1-6
CDR3nt: TGTGCCAGCAGACCGACGGGGGGCTCCTATAATTCACCCCTCCACTTT
CDR3aa: CASRPTGGSYNSPLHF

v_gene: TRBV15
d_gene: .
abundance: .
len: 16
j_gene: TRBJ1-1
CDR3nt: TGTGCCACCAGCACTGGGGGCAGCAGATCGAACACTGAAGCTTTCTTT
CDR3aa: CATSTGGSRSNTEAFF